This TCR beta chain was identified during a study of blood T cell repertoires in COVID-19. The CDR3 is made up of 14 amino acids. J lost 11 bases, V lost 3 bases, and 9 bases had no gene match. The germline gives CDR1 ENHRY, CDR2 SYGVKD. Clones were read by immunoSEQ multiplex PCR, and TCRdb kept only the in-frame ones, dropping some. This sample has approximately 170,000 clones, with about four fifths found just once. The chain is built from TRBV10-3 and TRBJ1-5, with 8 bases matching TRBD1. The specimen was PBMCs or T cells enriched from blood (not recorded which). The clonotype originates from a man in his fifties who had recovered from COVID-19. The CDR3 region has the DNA TGTGCCATCAGTGACCCAGACAGGGGTCCCACCCAGCATTTT. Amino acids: CAISDPDRGPTQHF.